A selection of T cell receptor beta chains follows, all from one sample in a study of T cell responses to AZD1222 COVID-19 vaccine. Produced via immunoSEQ multiplex PCR; TCRdb's table is partial and in-frame only. The sample includes more than 90,000 clones, about nine tenths of them seen just once. The sample here was peripheral blood, taken 28 days after the second AZD1222 dose. The receptors originated from an adult who received the AZD1222 COVID-19 vaccine. CDR3s include the opening cysteine and the closing phenylalanine or tryptophan. The order of the fields is D gene, V gene, J gene, clone size, CDR3 protein, CDR3 DNA. D genes are given only for firm matches. A row's size may be missing; if present it is once, few, many or a size class.

TRBD2	TRBV5-1	TRBJ2-7	NA	CASSFRDGGSTYEQYF	TGCGCCAGCAGCTTCCGGGACGGGGGGTCTACCTACGAGCAGTACTTC
NA	TRBV5-1	TRBJ1-4	NA	CASSSVGGLDEKLFF	TGCGCCAGCAGCTCCGTCGGGGGCCTTGATGAAAAACTGTTTTTT
NA	TRBV19	TRBJ1-1	NA	CASSITGYGFLAEAFF	TGTGCCAGTAGTATAACAGGGTATGGTTTCTTGGCTGAAGCTTTCTTT
NA	TRBV10-2	TRBJ1-5	NA	CASLDPGRNQPQHF	TGCGCCAGCCTCGACCCGGGGCGGAATCAGCCCCAGCATTTT
NA	TRBV9	TRBJ1-6	NA	CASSVELALRGTYYSSYNSPLHF	TGTGCCAGCAGCGTAGAGTTGGCGTTGCGGGGCACCTACTACAGCTCCTATAATTCACCCCTCCACTTT
NA	TRBV5-1	TRBJ2-3	NA	CASSLIPQGADTQYF	TGCGCCAGCAGCTTGATTCCGCAAGGAGCAGATACGCAGTATTTT
NA	TRBV10-3	TRBJ2-1	NA	CAISDQRNSYNEQFF	TGTGCCATCAGTGACCAGCGTAACTCCTACAATGAGCAGTTCTTC
TRBD1	TRBV29-1	TRBJ2-7	NA	CSVRGQGIHEQYF	TGCAGCGTCCGTGGACAGGGAATCCACGAGCAGTACTTC
NA	TRBV18	TRBJ1-5	NA	CAPGGGSDQPQHF	TGTGCCCCCGGGGGAGGGAGCGATCAGCCCCAGCATTTT
TRBD1	TRBV6-1	TRBJ1-1	NA	CASSDGTGYTEAFF	TGTGCCAGCAGTGACGGGACAGGGTACACTGAAGCTTTCTTT
NA	TRBV3-1/TRBV3-2	TRBJ1-6	NA	CASSQDRSPLHF	TGTGCCAGCAGCCAAGATCGATCACCCCTCCACTTT
NA	TRBV14	TRBJ2-1	NA	CAEGLPVPEQFF	TGTGCGGAAGGACTCCCCGTGCCGGAGCAGTTCTTC
NA	TRBV7-6	TRBJ2-7	NA	CASSLVLGDYEQYF	TGTGCCAGCAGCTTAGTGCTGGGCGACTACGAGCAGTACTTC
TRBD1	TRBV6-5	TRBJ1-2	NA	CASSYSRGQGCTF	TGTGCCAGCAGTTACTCGAGAGGACAGGGCTGCACCTTC
NA	TRBV11-2	TRBJ1-4	few	CASSLEYNEKLFF	TGTGCCAGCAGCTTAGAGTATAATGAAAAACTGTTTTTT
TRBD2	TRBV5-5	TRBJ2-7	few	CASSLGYGLEYEQYF	TGTGCCAGCAGCTTGGGTTATGGACTAGAATACGAGCAGTACTTC
TRBD2	TRBV5-4	TRBJ2-7	NA	CASSFLTSGSYEQYF	TGTGCCAGCAGCTTTCTTACTAGCGGATCCTACGAGCAGTACTTC
TRBD1	TRBV27	TRBJ2-7	NA	CATQKGASRAYEQYF	TGTGCCACCCAAAAGGGGGCTAGCCGGGCCTACGAGCAGTACTTC
TRBD2	TRBV6-2/TRBV6-3	TRBJ2-6	NA	CASSYPTSGRRGANVLTF	TGTGCCAGCAGTTACCCGACTAGCGGGAGACGTGGGGCCAACGTCCTGACTTTC
NA	TRBV14	TRBJ1-5	NA	CASSQGDYQPQHF	TGTGCCAGCAGCCAAGGGGACTATCAGCCCCAGCATTTT
TRBD2	TRBV7-8	TRBJ2-7	NA	CASSLFTSGRVIYEQYF	TGTGCCAGCAGCTTATTTACTAGCGGGAGGGTAATATACGAGCAGTACTTC
NA	TRBV18	TRBJ1-2	NA	CASSPIGRTDGYTF	TGTGCCAGCTCACCGATAGGGCGGACCGATGGCTACACCTTC
NA	TRBV5-1	TRBJ1-1	NA	CASSLDTVNTEAFF	TGCGCCAGCAGCTTGGATACGGTTAACACTGAAGCTTTCTTT
NA	TRBV5-5	TRBJ2-1	once	CASSLVGSANEQFF	TGTGCCAGCAGCTTGGTAGGGTCCGCCAATGAGCAGTTCTTC
NA	TRBV20-1	TRBJ2-1	NA	CSAELNEQFF	TGCAGTGCCGAGCTCAATGAGCAGTTCTTC
NA	TRBV2	TRBJ1-2	NA	CASSVVGYTF	TGTGCCAGCAGTGTTGTTGGCTACACCTTC
NA	TRBV28	TRBJ2-5	NA	CASSKGGKETQYF	TGTGCCAGCAGCAAGGGCGGGAAAGAGACCCAGTACTTC
NA	TRBV7-9	TRBJ1-2	NA	CASSLSNNYGYTF	TGTGCCAGCAGCTTATCGAATAACTATGGCTACACCTTC
NA	TRBV4-2	TRBJ1-1	NA	CASSQASGRTEAFF	TGTGCCAGCAGCCAAGCCTCTGGGAGGACTGAAGCTTTCTTT
NA	TRBV6-1	TRBJ2-1	NA	CASSDIVRGEQFF	TGTGCCAGCAGTGATATCGTTCGCGGTGAGCAGTTCTTC
NA	TRBV18	TRBJ2-1	NA	CASSPPSLYNEQFF	TGTGCCAGCTCACCACCATCCTTGTACAATGAGCAGTTCTTC
NA	TRBV18	TRBJ2-3	NA	CASSPPVTGPDTQYF	TGTGCCAGCTCACCACCGGTGACAGGCCCAGATACGCAGTATTTT
TRBD1	TRBV6-5	TRBJ2-7	NA	CASRAQTGAYEQYF	TGTGCCAGCAGAGCCCAGACAGGGGCGTACGAGCAGTACTTC
NA	TRBV10-1	TRBJ1-5	NA	CASSEPIRSNNQPQHF	TGCGCCAGCAGTGAGCCTATAAGGTCCAACAATCAGCCCCAGCATTTT
NA	TRBV23-1	TRBJ1-6	NA	CASSPGRRGYNSPLHF	TGCGCCAGCAGTCCTGGGCGAAGGGGGTATAATTCACCCCTCCACTTT
TRBD1	TRBV11-3	TRBJ2-1	NA	CASSSRGGRGELEQFF	TGTGCCAGCAGCTCTCGAGGGGGCAGGGGTGAGTTGGAGCAGTTCTTC
NA	TRBV7-9	TRBJ1-1	once	CASANTEAFF	TGTGCCAGCGCGAACACTGAAGCTTTCTTT
NA	TRBV6-5	TRBJ1-1	NA	CASSYELNTEAFF	TGTGCCAGCAGTTATGAATTAAACACTGAAGCTTTCTTT
TRBD1	TRBV7-8	TRBJ2-7	NA	CASSFPPGQVDGEQYF	TGTGCCAGCAGCTTCCCCCCAGGACAGGTAGATGGCGAGCAGTACTTC
NA	TRBV24-1	TRBJ2-2	NA	CATSDFPRDGNTGELFF	TGTGCCACCAGTGATTTCCCTCGGGACGGGAACACCGGGGAGCTGTTTTTT
NA	TRBV7-6	TRBJ1-3	NA	CASSLGASGSGNTIYF	TGTGCCAGCAGCTTAGGGGCGTCAGGCTCTGGAAACACCATATATTTT